Listed below are T cell receptor beta chains from one sample, sequenced in a study of Ad26.COV2.S vaccination and SARS-CoV-2 variants. Here immunoSEQ multiplex PCR was the method, and the copy in TCRdb shows in-frame clones only, minus some. The data hold roughly 380,000 clones, with 92% observed a single time. The specimen was peripheral blood, collected after recovery from COVID-19. The receptors were sampled from a human donor who had recovered from COVID-19. Both conserved end residues are part of each CDR3. D genes are given only for firm matches. Clone size appears in some rows only: once, few, many, or a class for an expanded clone.

size,J,V,D,CDR3,DNA
.,TRBJ1-1,TRBV27,.,CASKRPGLGTEAFF,TGTGCCAGCAAGCGACCTGGATTGGGCACTGAAGCTTTCTTT
.,TRBJ2-1,TRBV7-2,.,CASSPKDFPNSYNEQFF,TGTGCCAGCAGCCCCAAAGACTTTCCCAATTCCTACAATGAGCAGTTCTTC
.,TRBJ2-3,TRBV9,TRBD1,CASSGSGTGFTDTQYF,TGTGCCAGCAGTGGTTCCGGGACAGGCTTTACAGATACGCAGTATTTT
.,TRBJ2-3,TRBV11-3,.,CASSPGAPTDTQYF,TGTGCCAGCAGCCCCGGGGCGCCCACAGATACGCAGTATTTT
.,TRBJ1-2,TRBV6-2/TRBV6-3,.,CASSYSDYGYTF,TGTGCCAGCAGTTACTCAGACTATGGCTACACCTTC
.,TRBJ2-2,TRBV3-1/TRBV3-2,.,CASSQEGGPGELFF,TGTGCCAGCAGCCAAGAAGGAGGGCCCGGGGAGCTGTTTTTT
.,TRBJ2-3,TRBV6-2/TRBV6-3,.,CASSLGGATDTQYF,TGTGCCAGCAGTCTAGGGGGGGCCACAGATACGCAGTATTTT
.,TRBJ2-7,TRBV10-2,.,CASSGPEGYEQYF,TGCGCCAGCAGTGGACCCGAAGGCTACGAGCAGTACTTC
.,TRBJ1-2,TRBV3-1/TRBV3-2,.,CASRNKGASRGLSTF,TGTGCCAGCAGAAACAAAGGGGCATCGAGGGGACTTTCCACCTTC
once,TRBJ1-1,TRBV10-3,.,CAISESRGLNTEAFF,TGTGCCATCAGTGAGTCGAGAGGATTGAACACTGAAGCTTTCTTT
.,TRBJ1-1,TRBV5-4,.,CASSLGGATEAFF,TGTGCCAGCAGCTTGGGGGGGGCCACTGAAGCTTTCTTT
few,TRBJ1-2,TRBV5-4,TRBD1,CASSRTGGGDYGYTF,TGTGCCAGCAGCCGGACAGGGGGCGGTGACTATGGCTACACCTTC
.,TRBJ2-5,TRBV3-1/TRBV3-2,TRBD2,CASSQGLTSGVSGETQYF,TGTGCCAGCAGCCAAGGCCTAACTAGCGGGGTATCTGGAGAGACCCAGTACTTC
.,TRBJ2-5,TRBV5-8,TRBD1,CASSAGDRVGETQYF,TGTGCCAGCAGCGCAGGTGACAGGGTCGGCGAGACCCAGTACTTC
once,TRBJ2-2,TRBV27,.,CASSLSVGALNTGELFF,TGTGCCAGCAGCCTATCCGTCGGTGCATTGAACACCGGGGAGCTGTTTTTT
.,TRBJ2-3,TRBV11-3,TRBD1,CASSTGTGSPDTQYF,TGTGCCAGCAGCACCGGGACAGGGTCCCCAGATACGCAGTATTTT
.,TRBJ2-2,TRBV9,TRBD1,CASSARVTGTGELFF,TGTGCCAGCAGCGCCCGGGTGACAGGGACCGGGGAGCTGTTTTTT
.,TRBJ1-4,TRBV29-1,TRBD1,CSGSGGATNEKLFF,TGCAGCGGGTCAGGGGGGGCAACTAATGAAAAACTGTTTTTT
.,TRBJ2-7,TRBV27,TRBD1,CASTQIGTASYEQYF,TGTGCCAGCACCCAAATCGGGACAGCATCCTACGAGCAGTACTTC
.,TRBJ2-3,TRBV7-6,TRBD2,CASSLSRGDQQYF,TGTGCCAGCAGCTTAAGTCGGGGGGATCAGCAGTATTTT
.,TRBJ1-2,TRBV3-1/TRBV3-2,TRBD1,CASSRQGDGYTF,TGTGCCAGCAGCCGACAGGGGGATGGCTACACCTTC
few,TRBJ2-7,TRBV6-6,.,CASSYESSHNEQYF,TGTGCCAGCAGTTACGAGTCTAGCCATAACGAGCAGTACTTC
.,TRBJ1-2,TRBV23-1,.,CASSTGGYTF,TGCGCCAGCAGTACCGGGGGCTACACCTTC
.,TRBJ1-1,TRBV18,TRBD1,CASSGQAIKAFF,TGTGCCAGCTCGGGACAGGCGATAAAAGCTTTCTTT
.,TRBJ2-5,TRBV11-2,.,CASSPGASQETQYF,TGTGCCAGCAGCCCCGGGGCATCCCAAGAGACCCAGTACTTC
.,TRBJ1-5,TRBV19,.,CASSTSGTPISNQPQHF,TGTGCCAGTAGTACCTCGGGGACGCCTATTAGCAATCAGCCCCAGCATTTT
once,TRBJ2-1,TRBV9,TRBD2,CASSVGGGGVYNEQFF,TGTGCCAGCAGCGTAGGAGGCGGGGGGGTTTACAATGAGCAGTTCTTC
.,TRBJ2-5,TRBV10-2,TRBD1,CASGQEGETQYF,TGCGCCAGCGGACAGGAAGGAGAGACCCAGTACTTC
.,TRBJ2-3,TRBV6-2/TRBV6-3,TRBD2,CASSYSKTSGSSTDTQYF,TGTGCCAGCAGTTACTCGAAGACTAGCGGGTCGTCTACAGATACGCAGTATTTT
once,TRBJ2-1,TRBV15,.,CATSSRANEQFF,TGTGCCACCAGCTCACGAGCCAATGAGCAGTTCTTC
.,TRBJ2-1,TRBV3-1/TRBV3-2,.,CASGDLGNEQFF,TGTGCCAGCGGGGACCTTGGGAATGAGCAGTTCTTC
.,TRBJ2-7,TRBV4-3,.,CASSQDKSYEQYF,TGCGCCAGCAGCCAAGATAAGTCCTACGAGCAGTACTTC
.,TRBJ1-5,TRBV3-1/TRBV3-2,.,CASSLSGVGNQPQHF,TGTGCCAGCAGCCTTTCAGGCGTCGGCAATCAGCCCCAGCATTTT
.,TRBJ1-2,TRBV27,.,CASSLGKLYGYTF,TGTGCCAGCAGTTTAGGCAAACTCTATGGCTACACCTTC
.,TRBJ1-2,TRBV28,.,CASSLTRATHGYTF,TGTGCCAGCAGTTTGACCAGGGCCACTCATGGCTACACCTTC
.,TRBJ1-5,TRBV7-8,.,CASSLALSQPQHF,TGTGCCAGCAGCTTAGCGCTGAGTCAGCCCCAGCATTTT
.,TRBJ1-1,TRBV25-1,.,CASSALGVGTEAFF,TGTGCCAGCAGTGCCCTGGGGGTAGGCACTGAAGCTTTCTTT
.,TRBJ2-3,TRBV2,.,CASSEWGRSTDTQYF,TGTGCCAGCAGTGAATGGGGCAGGTCCACAGATACGCAGTATTTT
.,TRBJ2-2,TRBV4-1,TRBD2,CASRGGLAVGGELFF,TGCGCCAGCAGGGGGGGTCTAGCGGTTGGCGGGGAGCTGTTTTTT
.,TRBJ2-1,TRBV9,.,CASSVGPGTPSSYNEQFF,TGTGCCAGCAGCGTAGGGCCCGGGACACCTAGCTCCTACAATGAGCAGTTCTTC
.,TRBJ2-6,TRBV19,.,CASKGLGVAGANVLTF,TGTGCCAGTAAGGGGTTGGGGGTTGCTGGGGCCAACGTCCTGACTTTC
.,TRBJ2-1,TRBV9,TRBD2,CASSVRAGGYNEQFF,TGTGCCAGCAGCGTAAGGGCGGGGGGCTACAATGAGCAGTTCTTC
.,TRBJ1-2,TRBV25-1,.,CASRRVGNYGYTF,TGTGCCAGCAGGAGGGTCGGAAACTATGGCTACACCTTC
.,TRBJ1-5,TRBV7-2,.,CASSFPPTGNQPQHF,TGTGCCAGCAGCTTCCCGCCTACTGGCAATCAGCCCCAGCATTTT
.,TRBJ2-7,TRBV3-1/TRBV3-2,.,CASSQATGLHEQYF,TGTGCCAGCAGCCAGGCCACAGGGCTCCACGAGCAGTACTTC
.,TRBJ1-1,TRBV12-5,.,CASGSLGVLWNTEAFF,TGTGCTAGTGGTTCGTTGGGTGTGCTCTGGAACACTGAAGCTTTCTTT
.,TRBJ1-6,TRBV6-5,TRBD1,CASSQDRARNSPLHF,TGTGCCAGCAGCCAGGACAGGGCCCGAAATTCACCCCTCCACTTT
few,TRBJ1-5,TRBV19,TRBD1,CASSYAGQGNSQPQHF,TGTGCCAGTAGTTATGCGGGACAGGGGAATAGTCAGCCCCAGCATTTT
once,TRBJ1-3,TRBV25-1,.,CASSDFKGAAGNTIYF,TGTGCCAGCAGTGATTTTAAGGGAGCGGCTGGAAACACCATATATTTT
.,TRBJ2-7,TRBV2,.,CASSGGDTAYEQYF,TGTGCCAGCAGTGGCGGAGACACAGCCTACGAGCAGTACTTC
.,TRBJ2-1,TRBV7-2,.,CASSPTRRQGNEQFF,TGTGCCAGCAGCCCGACCAGGAGGCAGGGAAATGAGCAGTTCTTC
.,TRBJ1-6,TRBV2,TRBD1,CASSTTGVINSPLHF,TGTGCCAGCAGTACCACAGGGGTAATTAATTCACCCCTCCACTTT
.,TRBJ2-5,TRBV19,.,CASSITPRETQYF,TGTGCCAGTAGTATAACCCCTCGAGAGACCCAGTACTTC
.,TRBJ2-5,TRBV12-5,.,CASGLLAYAETQYF,TGTGCTAGTGGTTTGCTGGCCTACGCCGAGACCCAGTACTTC
.,TRBJ2-5,TRBV11-2,.,CASSLSRVRETQYF,TGTGCCAGCAGCTTATCGCGGGTCCGGGAGACCCAGTACTTC
.,TRBJ2-5,TRBV9,TRBD1,CASSAPGQGVETQYF,TGTGCCAGCAGCGCCCCGGGACAGGGGGTAGAGACCCAGTACTTC
.,TRBJ1-2,TRBV5-5,TRBD1,CASSRDRDGYTF,TGTGCCAGCAGCAGGGACAGGGATGGCTACACCTTC
.,TRBJ1-2,TRBV5-8,TRBD1,CASSFPGQRSYGYTF,TGTGCCAGCAGCTTTCCGGGACAGCGATCCTATGGCTACACCTTC
.,TRBJ1-2,TRBV12-3/TRBV12-4,.,CASSPGGFYGYTF,TGTGCCAGCAGTCCGGGGGGCTTCTATGGCTACACCTTC